This T cell receptor beta chain was identified during a study of blood T cell repertoires in COVID-19. Across the study: Material from acute and convalescent COVID-19 was sourced from the United States, Italy and Spain. Sources were T cells, B-cell-depleted T cells, or PBMCs; the material itself was cDNA or gDNA.

This clone is a singleton in its sample. Clones were sequenced by immunoSEQ multiplex PCR, and TCRdb holds only the in-frame ones, with some missing. In the table there are 200,000 to 300,000 clones, around 86% of which are singletons. The CDR3 sequence is 15 residues long. V shed 4 bases and J 3 bases; nucleotides not matched to a gene: 4. The chain couples TRBV23-1 to TRBJ1-4; 8 nucleotides line up with TRBD1. TRBV23-1 is assigned to the ORF class and has an uncertain function. Sequenced: peripheral blood. The TCR comes from a woman aged 30 to 39 who had recovered from COVID-19. CDR3 bases: TGCGCCAGCAGTCTATTACAGGGGGCTAATGAAAAACTGTTTTTT. Residues: CASSLLQGANEKLFF.